Here is one T cell receptor beta chain with its context. Its antigen is not known. This sample stems from a study of shared clonotypes between healthy human individuals. An approximately 200 ng quantity of DNA, tens of thousands of T cell genomes, went into the sorted-subset replicate PCRs. Using immunoSEQ multiplex PCR, the repertoire was profiled, and TCRdb retains in-frame clones only, with some absent. The sample yields fewer than 850,000 clones, 72% seen once. Overall study findings and caveats: Clonotype sharing among donors was thought likely to change with sequencing depth.

The receptor was derived from a woman in her thirties in good health. Input material: memory CD4+ T cells sorted from blood. Documented subset: CD45RA-negative fraction.

CDR3 residues: CASSYSLAQGSTIYF. CDR3 nucleotides: TGTGCCAGCAGTTACTCCCTTGCACAGGGGAGCACCATATATTTT. The J gene is TRBJ1-3, the V gene TRBV6-5; 7 bases line up with TRBD1. Trimming removed 0 bases from V and 9 bases from J; junction bases left unmatched: 8. This CDR3 has 15 residues. CDR1 and CDR2 (germline): MNHEY, SVGAGI.